These 22 T cell receptor beta chains originate from one sample sequenced in a study of graft-versus-host responses after intestinal transplantation. Repertoires were generated with immunoSEQ multiplex PCR, while TCRdb's copy carries only in-frame clones and drops some. The repertoire holds roughly 40,000 clones, with roughly 93% as singletons. Sequencing used PBMCs, obtained around 720 days after intestinal transplantation. The receptors derive from a human patient who received an intestinal transplant, so some T cells may come from the graft donor.

This clone showed up just once. The chain employs TRBV10-1 and TRBJ2-1; TRBD2 matches 10 bases. The CDR3 spans 15 residues. Per germline, CDR1 WNHNN and CDR2 SYGVQD (reference sequence). With V trimmed by 4 bases and J by 7 bases, 7 bases remained unmatched. CDR3 DNA: TGCGCCAGCAGTGCTGCTAGCGGGAGTTGGAATGAGCAGTTCTTC. Translation gives CASSAASGSWNEQFF.

V and J are TRBV5-1 and TRBJ2-1, with 12 bases identical to TRBD2. Trimming removed 3 bases from V and 9 bases from J; junction bases left unmatched: 10. CDR3 length: 16 residues. Per the germline V gene, CDR1 is SGHRS and CDR2 is YFSETQ. Written as DNA, the CDR3 is TGCGCCAGCAGCTCCCTGACTAGCGGGAGCCCAGGTGAGCAGTTCTTC. This sequence encodes CASSSLTSGSPGEQFF. Full variable domain (remainder filled in from reference TRBV5-1 and TRBJ2-1): KAGVTQTPRYLIKTRGQQVTLSCSPISGHRSVSWYQQTPGQGLQFLFEYFSETQRNKGNFPGRFSGRQFSNSRSEMNVSTLELGDSALYLCASSSLTSGSPGEQFFGPGTRLTVL.

The chain combines TRBV5-8 with TRBJ2-5, with D possibly TRBD1 on 5 matching bases. The CDR3 loop spans 14 amino acids. The germline gives CDR1 SGHTS, CDR2 YDEGEE. With 0 bases removed from V and 2 bases from J, the gap between germline ends came to 8 bases. The CDR3 DNA reads TGTGCCAGCAGCTTGGGGGGCCGGCAAGAGACCCAGTACTTC. Amino acids: CASSLGGRQETQYF.

The chain links TRBV18 to TRBJ2-3; TRBD2 might be the D (5 bases). Germline CDR1 and CDR2: KGHSH and LQKENI. This CDR3 has 18 amino acids. Trimming shortened V by 3 bases and J by 0 bases, and 19 bases separated the two germline ends. CDR3 in DNA: TGTGCCAGCTCACCCAATATGTTTCGGGAAACTAGCACAGATACGCAGTATTTT. This sequence encodes CASSPNMFRETSTDTQYF.

CDR3 amino acids: CASSGNYGYTF. CDR3 DNA sequence: TGTGCCAGCAGCGGTAACTATGGCTACACCTTC. J is TRBJ1-2 and V is TRBV9; D gene uncertain. The CDR3 length is 11 residues. Trimming cost V 3 bases and J 1 base, with 1 base left between them. CDR1 and CDR2 (germline): SGDLS, YYNGEE.

The chain combines TRBV27 with TRBJ2-7; the D gene is possibly TRBD1 (7 bases). Trimming pared 0 bases from V and 1 base from J, leaving 10 bases between. Germline CDR1 is MNHEY and CDR2 is SMNVEV (reference sequence). This CDR3 is built from 15 residues. The CDR3 region is CASSLSRGQSYEQYF. Here the CDR3 DNA reads TGTGCCAGCAGTTTATCGCGGGGACAGTCCTACGAGCAGTACTTC.

The chain has TRBV10-3 and TRBJ1-6; TRBD1 might be the D (5 bases). The CDR3 totals 15 residues. Germline CDR1 and CDR2: ENHRY and SYGVKD. Trimming took 2 bases from V and 8 from J, leaving 13 bases between them. The CDR3 reads CAISERGSEDSPLHF. The CDR3 bases are TGTGCCATCAGTGAGAGGGGTTCCGAAGATTCACCCCTCCACTTT.

This clone was seen a single time. This chain connects TRBV9 to TRBJ2-7; 7 bases fit TRBD1. The germline CDR1 and CDR2 sequences are SGDLS and YYNGEE. After removal of 1 base from V and 2 bases from J, the junction contained 27 bases not matched to a gene. This CDR3 region has 22 residues. For the CDR3, the DNA is TGTGCCAGCAGCGTATCTTACCGTCCACCCGAGCACACCGGGACAGTAACCTACGAGCAGTACTTC. It specifies CASSVSYRPPEHTGTVTYEQYF.

The chain has TRBV6-1 and TRBJ1-2; D not certain. This CDR3 is built from 13 residues. V lost 5 bases and J 2 bases, leaving 9 bases between the germline ends. Germline CDR1 and CDR2: MNHNS and SASEGT. The CDR3, as DNA: TGTGCCAGCAGTTATACGAGGAACTATGGCTACACCTTC. This codes for CASSYTRNYGYTF.

This chain uses TRBV5-1 with TRBJ2-1; 10 bases are a match to TRBD2. The junction had 11 bases not matched to a gene; V was cut back by 0 bases and J by 8 bases. Germline V gives CDR1 SGHRS, CDR2 YFSETQ. The CDR3 extends over 17 amino acids. The CDR3 coding sequence is TGCGCCAGCAGCTTGGCTCTAGCGGGGGTCCCAGGGGATGAGCAGTTCTTC. This gives the protein CASSLALAGVPGDEQFF.

This clone was detected once. The chain has TRBV27 and TRBJ1-2; D call uncertain. Trimming took 7 bases from V and 2 from J, leaving 14 bases between them. Germline V gene sequence: CDR1 MNHEY, CDR2 SMNVEV (reference sequence). The CDR3 has 14 residues. The CDR3 nucleotides read TGTGCCAGCACCATTCGGTACGGGAACTATGGCTACACCTTC. Translation: CASTIRYGNYGYTF.

This chain uses TRBV2 with TRBJ2-1, with D perhaps given as TRBD1 or TRBD2 (5 bases each). Germline lookup yields CDR1 SNHLY and CDR2 FYNNEI. Deletions cut 7 bases from V and 14 bases from J, with 15 bases between. CDR3 size: 11 residues. The chain's CDR3 is CASMGRRREFF. In nucleotides, the CDR3 is TGTGCCAGCATGGGACGACGGCGGGAGTTCTTC. Supplemented by reference TRBV2 and TRBJ2-1, the full variable domain reads EPEVTQTPSHQVTQMGQEVILRCVPISNHLYFYWYRQILGQKVEFLVSFYNNEISEKSEIFDDQFSVERPDGSNFTLKIRSTKLEDSAMYFCASMGRRREFFGPGTRLTVL.

This clone was recorded once. The chain links TRBV5-1 to TRBJ2-4; D perhaps matches TRBD1 (6 bases). The CDR3 is 18 amino acids. V was shortened by 1 base and J by 0 bases, with 17 bases between the two germline ends. Germline CDR1 is SGHRS and CDR2 is YFSETQ. CDR3 DNA: TGCGCCAGCAGCTTGCTCCCCGGGACACATTTAGCCAAAAACATTCAGTACTTC. This codes for CASSLLPGTHLAKNIQYF.

The V gene is TRBV10-3, the J gene TRBJ2-7; D may be TRBD2 (6 bases). Germline CDR1 is ENHRY and CDR2 is SYGVKD. The V and J ends lost 1 base and 1 base respectively, with 14 bases between them. The length of the CDR3 is 16 residues. The DNA of the CDR3 is TGTGCCATCAGTGAGTTGCGGGGCAGGGAGTCCTACGAGCAGTACTTC. It encodes CAISELRGRESYEQYF.

This clone was observed a few times. The chain uses TRBV7-9 and TRBJ2-4; D is uncertain. The CDR3 has 12 residues. Looked up from germline, CDR1 is SEHNR and CDR2 is FQNEAQ (reference sequence). Trimming shortened V by 5 bases and J by 9 bases, and 11 bases separated the two germline ends. The CDR3 sequence: CASSPRMGIQYF. The CDR3 region has the DNA TGTGCCAGCAGCCCGCGGATGGGCATTCAGTACTTC.

The genes are TRBV4-1 and TRBJ2-1, with unresolved D. V lost 0 bases, J lost 0 bases, and 9 bases lay in between. The CDR3 extends over 16 amino acids. The germline V gene has CDR1 MGHRA and CDR2 YSYEKL. CDR3 region: CASSQDEESSYNEQFF. The CDR3 DNA sequence: TGCGCCAGCAGCCAAGATGAGGAGAGCTCCTACAATGAGCAGTTCTTC.

This rearrangement joins TRBV6-1 to TRBJ2-1, with 10 positions matching TRBD1. V was clipped by 4 bases and J by 11 bases; unmatched bases: 5. This CDR3 is built from 13 residues. CDR1 and CDR2 (germline): MNHNS, SASEGT. The CDR3 reads CASSGQGATKQFF. In DNA form, the CDR3 reads TGTGCCAGCAGTGGACAGGGGGCGACTAAGCAGTTCTTC.

The chain has TRBV4-2 and TRBJ2-1, with 10 positions matching TRBD2. Germline V gives CDR1 LGHNA, CDR2 YNFKEQ. The CDR3 contains 18 residues. Germline trimming cut 0 bases from V and 1 base from J; bases unmatched to any gene: 6. CDR3 loop: CASSQELAGVGSYNEQFF. The CDR3 bases are TGTGCCAGCAGCCAAGAGCTAGCGGGGGTGGGTTCCTACAATGAGCAGTTCTTC.

This sequence joins TRBV9 and TRBJ2-3, with no clear D. Germline V gives CDR1 SGDLS, CDR2 YYNGEE. The CDR3 spans 12 residues. With 3 bases removed from V and 2 bases from J, the gap between germline ends came to 4 bases. The CDR3 is CASSELTDTQYF. In DNA, the CDR3 is TGTGCCAGCAGCGAACTCACAGATACGCAGTATTTT.

This clone was recorded only once. The V and J genes are TRBV7-9 and TRBJ1-1; unclear D gene. Germline CDR1 is SEHNR and CDR2 is FQNEAQ (reference sequence). The CDR3 loop spans 13 amino acids. V dropped 6 bases and J dropped 2 bases, with 10 bases sitting between them. CDR3 residues: CASRPRPNTEAFF. The CDR3 DNA reads as TGTGCCAGCAGACCACGTCCCAACACTGAAGCTTTCTTT.

The rearrangement uses TRBV5-1 and TRBJ2-7, with 7 positions matching TRBD1. The germline gives CDR1 SGHRS, CDR2 YFSETQ. V shed 4 bases, J shed 0 bases, and the junction held 10 bases outside the gene matches. CDR3 size: 16 residues. The CDR3: CASSDGKTGPSYEQYF. DNA for the CDR3: TGCGCCAGCAGCGACGGAAAGACAGGGCCCTCCTACGAGCAGTACTTC.

V is TRBV19 and J is TRBJ2-7; 8 nucleotides align to TRBD1. Looked up from germline, CDR1 is LNHDA and CDR2 is SQIVND (reference sequence). The CDR3 is 14 amino acids. Trimming removed 5 bases from V and 3 bases from J; junction bases left unmatched: 6. CDR3 DNA sequence: TGTGCCAGTAGTCCCCGGACAGGGATCTACGAGCAGTACTTC. Residues: CASSPRTGIYEQYF.